Listed below are T cell receptor beta chains from one sample, sequenced in a study of blood T cell repertoires in COVID-19. Some clones are missing from TCRdb's copy, which holds only in-frame ones; the method was immunoSEQ multiplex PCR. This sample has about 160,000 clones, with roughly four fifths found just once. The material sequenced was peripheral blood. These receptor sequences come from a man in his 60s with active or convalescent COVID-19. Both conserved end residues are part of each CDR3. A D gene is named only where the DNA matches it firmly. Not every row has a clone size; where given, it reads once, few, many or a size class.

>few|.|TRBV25-1|TRBJ1-4
CASRPAGAANEKLFF
TGTGCCAGCAGACCTGCAGGTGCCGCTAATGAAAAACTGTTTTTT
>.|TRBD1|TRBV18|TRBJ1-2
CASSQDRANYGYTF
TGTGCCAGCTCACAAGACAGGGCTAACTATGGCTACACCTTC
>once|TRBD1|TRBV5-1|TRBJ1-3
CASSLGGPDRVRAGNTIYF
TGCGCCAGCAGCTTGGGGGGACCTGACAGGGTACGAGCTGGAAACACCATATATTTT
>.|TRBD2|TRBV24-1|TRBJ2-1
CATSLVAGAFHEQFF
TGTGCCACCAGTTTAGTCGCGGGAGCGTTCCATGAGCAGTTCTTC
>.|TRBD1|TRBV29-1|TRBJ2-3
CSVEDWGQSTDTQYF
TGCAGCGTTGAAGATTGGGGACAGAGCACAGATACGCAGTATTTT
>.|TRBD1|TRBV4-2|TRBJ2-2
CASSPQGAVGELFF
TGTGCCAGCAGCCCCCAGGGGGCAGTTGGGGAGCTGTTTTTT
>.|TRBD1|TRBV27|TRBJ2-7
CASSLSGTGGSYEQYF
TGTGCCAGCAGTTTATCGGGGACAGGGGGTTCCTACGAGCAGTACTTC
>.|.|TRBV4-2|TRBJ1-6
CASSQGRGSSYNSPLHF
TGTGCCAGCAGCCAAGGCCGAGGGAGCTCCTATAATTCACCCCTCCACTTT
>.|TRBD1|TRBV29-1|TRBJ1-2
CSVGTGGSDGYTF
TGCAGCGTTGGGACAGGGGGGAGCGATGGCTACACCTTC
>.|TRBD1|TRBV6-5|TRBJ1-6
CASSGQELTPLHF
TGTGCCAGCAGCGGACAGGAGTTAACACCCCTCCACTTT
>.|.|TRBV19|TRBJ1-6
CASMRTGRGESPLHF
TGTGCCAGTATGAGGACTGGCAGGGGCGAGTCACCCCTCCACTTT
>once|.|TRBV5-1|TRBJ2-5
CASQSLEGEETQYF
TGCGCCAGCCAAAGCTTAGAGGGAGAGGAGACCCAGTACTTC
>.|TRBD2|TRBV19|TRBJ2-5
CASSIRRGGRETQYF
TGTGCCAGTAGTATAAGGCGCGGGGGGAGAGAGACCCAGTACTTC
>.|TRBD1|TRBV5-6|TRBJ1-2
CASSFRRTGEYGYTF
TGTGCCAGCAGCTTCCGCCGGACAGGGGAATATGGCTACACCTTC
>.|TRBD2|TRBV28|TRBJ2-1
CASSLSVAGYNEQFF
TGTGCCAGCAGTTTATCGGTAGCGGGGTACAATGAGCAGTTCTTC
>few|.|TRBV6-5|TRBJ2-3
CASSVWGQATDTQYF
TGTGCCAGTTCGGTGTGGGGACAAGCCACAGATACGCAGTATTTT
>.|TRBD1|TRBV18|TRBJ1-5
CASSLQGAGNNQPQHF
TGTGCCAGCTCACTGCAGGGGGCCGGGAACAATCAGCCCCAGCATTTT
>.|.|TRBV24-1|TRBJ1-3
CATSDGQPYGNTIYF
TGTGCCACCAGTGACGGACAGCCGTATGGAAACACCATATATTTT
>.|.|TRBV29-1|TRBJ1-1
CSVGYSGRKNTEAFF
TGCAGCGTTGGATACTCGGGGAGAAAAAACACTGAAGCTTTCTTT
>.|TRBD1|TRBV7-2|TRBJ1-1
CASRDRGGDTEAFF
TGTGCCAGCAGGGACAGGGGAGGGGACACTGAAGCTTTCTTT
>few|.|TRBV2|TRBJ1-2
CASRGVYYGYTF
TGTGCCAGCCGGGGGGTTTACTATGGCTACACCTTC
>.|.|TRBV5-4|TRBJ2-4
CASSPGVVANIQYF
TGTGCCAGCAGCCCGGGGGTGGTCGCGAACATTCAGTACTTC
>few|.|TRBV12-3/TRBV12-4|TRBJ2-3
CASAIQIDTQYF
TGTGCCAGCGCCATACAGATAGATACGCAGTATTTT
>.|.|TRBV2|TRBJ2-7
CASSEGLSAYEQYF
TGTGCCAGCAGTGAGGGCCTGTCAGCCTACGAGCAGTACTTC
>.|.|TRBV27|TRBJ1-2
CASSRSGFGYTF
TGTGCCAGCAGTCGCTCAGGGTTTGGCTACACCTTC
>.|.|TRBV4-1|TRBJ1-4
CASSLQGTYNEKLFF
TGCGCCAGCAGCCTCCAGGGGACCTATAATGAAAAACTGTTTTTT
>.|.|TRBV3-1/TRBV3-2|TRBJ2-3
CASSQESDTTDTQYF
TGTGCCAGCAGCCAAGAATCCGACACCACAGATACGCAGTATTTT
>.|TRBD1|TRBV18|TRBJ2-1
CASSPPAGGYNEQFF
TGTGCCAGCTCACCACCGGCAGGGGGATACAATGAGCAGTTCTTC
>.|TRBD2|TRBV29-1|TRBJ2-5
CSVGASGSAETQYF
TGCAGCGTTGGGGCTAGCGGGAGTGCAGAGACCCAGTACTTC
>few|.|TRBV27|TRBJ1-4
CASSPFGQPNEKLFF
TGTGCCAGCAGCCCCTTTGGGCAGCCTAATGAAAAACTGTTTTTT
>once|TRBD2|TRBV9|TRBJ2-2
CASSASGGVPGELFF
TGTGCCAGCAGCGCTAGCGGGGGGGTCCCCGGGGAGCTGTTTTTT
>.|.|TRBV11-2|TRBJ1-2
CASSLAREGYGYTF
TGTGCCAGCAGCTTAGCTCGGGAGGGCTATGGCTACACCTTC
>.|.|TRBV7-9|TRBJ1-1
CASSPTGNTEAFF
TGTGCCAGCAGCCCGACAGGGAACACTGAAGCTTTCTTT
>.|TRBD1|TRBV5-1|TRBJ2-2
CASSLGDRVRRNTGELFF
TGCGCCAGCAGCTTGGGGGACAGGGTTCGCCGAAACACCGGGGAGCTGTTTTTT
>.|TRBD1|TRBV6-5|TRBJ1-4
CASSWGRGRSEKLFF
TGTGCCAGCAGTTGGGGCAGGGGGCGCTCTGAAAAACTGTTTTTT
>many|.|TRBV4-2|TRBJ1-5
CASSQDTGLGFSNQPQHF
TGTGCCAGCAGCCAAGATACAGGGCTGGGGTTTAGCAATCAGCCCCAGCATTTT
>.|TRBD1|TRBV7-6|TRBJ1-1
CASSLGQGKLGTEAFF
TGTGCCAGCAGCCTCGGACAGGGGAAGTTGGGCACTGAAGCTTTCTTT
>.|.|TRBV6-5|TRBJ1-5
CASRASNQPQHF
TGTGCCAGCAGGGCCAGCAATCAGCCCCAGCATTTT
>.|.|TRBV28|TRBJ1-2
CASSPGSRYGYTF
TGTGCCAGCAGTCCCGGGTCCAGATATGGCTACACCTTC
>few|.|TRBV16|TRBJ1-6
CASSQSGDSPLHF
TGTGCCAGCAGCCAATCCGGGGATTCACCCCTCCACTTT
>.|.|TRBV5-6|TRBJ1-2
CASSLGQGEANYGYTF
TGTGCCAGCAGCTTGGGTCAGGGTGAGGCTAACTATGGCTACACCTTC
>.|.|TRBV4-1|TRBJ1-5
CASSPRVELEIVPQHF
TGCGCCAGCAGCCCCCGAGTGGAGTTGGAGATAGTGCCCCAGCATTTT